Following are 14 T cell receptor beta chains from one sample sequenced in a study of glioma-infiltrating T cells after dendritic cell vaccination. Repertoires were generated with immunoSEQ multiplex PCR, while TCRdb's copy carries only in-frame clones and drops some. This table has about 95,000 clones, 85% to 90% appearing once. The specimen was blood, collected before dendritic cell vaccination. The receptors shown here come from a human donor with glioblastoma.

J is TRBJ2-7 and V is TRBV27; TRBD1 aligns across 9 bases. CDR1 and CDR2 (germline): MNHEY, SMNVEV (reference sequence). The trim removed 8 bases at V and 2 bases at J, leaving 4 bases unmatched. The CDR3 runs to 13 residues. DNA for the CDR3: TGTGCCAGCGGGGGACAGGGCCCCTACGAGCAGTACTTC. This codes for CASGGQGPYEQYF.

The V call is TRBV4-1, the J call TRBJ1-2; D perhaps matches TRBD1 (6 bases). Germline V gene sequence: CDR1 MGHRA, CDR2 YSYEKL. The V end lost 1 base, the J end lost 4 bases, and 13 bases lay between the germline ends. This CDR3 is built from 15 residues. CDR3 protein: CASSQGAGAGYGYTF. The DNA of the CDR3 is TGCGCCAGCAGCCAAGGGGCAGGGGCAGGCTATGGCTACACCTTC.

The rearrangement links TRBV5-4 to TRBJ2-1, with 10 bases identical to TRBD2. Germline lookup yields CDR1 SGHNT and CDR2 YYREEE (reference sequence). The CDR3 contains 15 residues. The junction had 10 bases not matched to a gene; V was cut back by 5 bases and J by 8 bases. The CDR3 loop reads CASSLSGRPGDEQFF. DNA of the CDR3: TGTGCCAGCAGTCTTAGCGGGAGGCCGGGGGATGAGCAGTTCTTC.

The chain joins TRBV14 to TRBJ1-2; the D gene is possibly TRBD1 (5 bases). Germline CDR1 is SGHDN and CDR2 is FVKESK. The CDR3 covers 19 residues. The V gene lost 3 bases and the J gene lost 0 bases, with 23 bases spanning the gap. CDR3 amino acids: CASSHAEGARDSSNYGYTF. The CDR3 DNA is TGTGCCAGCAGCCACGCCGAGGGCGCGCGGGACTCTTCTAACTATGGCTACACCTTC.

The J gene is TRBJ2-7, the V gene TRBV5-1; TRBD2 aligns across 9 bases. Germline trimming cut 2 bases from V and 3 bases from J; bases unmatched to any gene: 6. The CDR3 sequence is 15 residues long. Germline V CDR1 and CDR2: SGHRS, YFSETQ. As DNA, the CDR3 is TGCGCCAGCAGCTTTCGTAGCGGGGGAATCTACGAGCAGTACTTC. It specifies CASSFRSGGIYEQYF.

This chain joins TRBV10-1 and TRBJ1-2; 8 nucleotides line up with TRBD1. This CDR3 is built from 15 residues. Trimming at V came to 3 bases and at J to 2 bases, leaving 5 bases not matched to a gene. Germline loops: CDR1 WNHNN, CDR2 SYGVQD (reference sequence). In DNA, the CDR3 is TGCGCCAGCAGTGAATCAGGGGGCCAGAACTATGGCTACACCTTC. Encoded protein: CASSESGGQNYGYTF.

V is TRBV6-1 and J is TRBJ1-1; 10 bases align to TRBD1. Per germline, CDR1 MNHNS and CDR2 SASEGT. V lost 0 bases, J lost 4 bases, and 5 bases stayed unmatched. The CDR3 spans 16 residues. CDR3 region: CASSEAGTGVGTEAFF. The CDR3 coding sequence is TGTGCCAGCAGTGAAGCGGGGACAGGGGTGGGCACTGAAGCTTTCTTT.

The rearrangement links TRBV19 to TRBJ2-7; 7 bases align to TRBD1. The germline CDR1 and CDR2 sequences are LNHDA and SQIVND (reference sequence). Germline trimming cut 1 base from V and 0 bases from J; bases unmatched to any gene: 0. The CDR3 spans 14 residues. In DNA form, the CDR3 reads TGTGCCAGTAGTATAGCAGGGGGCTCCTACGAGCAGTACTTC. Its protein is CASSIAGGSYEQYF.

This chain links TRBV6-6 with TRBJ2-3; 8 bases fit TRBD2. CDR3 length: 15 amino acids. The germline V gene has CDR1 MNHNY and CDR2 SVGAGI (reference sequence). After removal of 2 bases from V and 0 bases from J, the junction contained 1 base not matched to a gene. The CDR3 reads CASSYASGSTDTQYF. The DNA of the CDR3 is TGTGCCAGCAGTTACGCTAGCGGGAGCACAGATACGCAGTATTTT.

CDR3 amino acids: CASSRAGGLNSYEQYF. The DNA for the CDR3 is TGTGCCAGCAGCAGAGCGGGGGGCTTAAACTCCTACGAGCAGTACTTC. The chain joins TRBV5-4 to TRBJ2-7; 9 bases map to TRBD2. With 4 bases clipped from V and 0 bases from J, the junction kept 8 bases outside the gene matches. The CDR3 totals 16 residues. The germline V gene encodes CDR1 SGHNT and CDR2 YYREEE (reference sequence).

The rearrangement joins TRBV6-5 to TRBJ1-2; tentatively, D is TRBD1 (5 bases). The CDR3 runs to 12 residues. V dropped 8 bases and J dropped 6 bases, with 13 bases sitting between them. Germline CDR1 MNHEY, CDR2 SVGAGI. The CDR3 bases are TGTGCCAGCTGGCAGGCGGGACATGGCTACACCTTC. Translated: CASWQAGHGYTF.

The chain employs TRBV7-6 and TRBJ2-1; TRBD2 matches at 14 bases. The CDR3 extends over 17 amino acids. Looked up from germline, CDR1 is SGHVS and CDR2 is FNYEAQ. V trimming: 2 bases; J trimming: 7 bases; junction bases outside the gene matches: 7. The CDR3 region is CASSLRLAGGPRNEQFF. The DNA for the CDR3 is TGTGCCAGCAGCTTAAGACTAGCGGGGGGGCCCAGGAATGAGCAGTTCTTC.

The chain is built from TRBV11-3 and TRBJ1-3, with D possibly matching TRBD1 (5 bases). The CDR3 loop spans 15 amino acids. Germline values: CDR1 SGHNT, CDR2 YENEEA. Trimming cost V 4 bases and J 1 base, with 11 bases left between them. The DNA of the CDR3 is TGTGCCAGCAGCTCAAGACAGACTTCTGGAAACACCATATATTTT. This codes for CASSSRQTSGNTIYF.

V gene TRBV2 combines with J gene TRBJ1-6; no definite D call. This CDR3 is built from 15 residues. Per germline, CDR1 SNHLY and CDR2 FYNNEI. Trimming shortened V by 3 bases and J by 10 bases, and 16 bases separated the two germline ends. CDR3 loop: CASSEVGLTNSPLHF. The CDR3, as DNA: TGTGCCAGCAGTGAGGTCGGTCTAACTAACTCACCCCTCCACTTT. Full variable domain (remainder filled in from reference TRBV2 and TRBJ1-6): EPEVTQTPSHQVTQMGQEVILRCVPISNHLYFYWYRQILGQKVEFLVSFYNNEISEKSEIFDDQFSVERPDGSNFTLKIRSTKLEDSAMYFCASSEVGLTNSPLHFGNGTRLTVT.